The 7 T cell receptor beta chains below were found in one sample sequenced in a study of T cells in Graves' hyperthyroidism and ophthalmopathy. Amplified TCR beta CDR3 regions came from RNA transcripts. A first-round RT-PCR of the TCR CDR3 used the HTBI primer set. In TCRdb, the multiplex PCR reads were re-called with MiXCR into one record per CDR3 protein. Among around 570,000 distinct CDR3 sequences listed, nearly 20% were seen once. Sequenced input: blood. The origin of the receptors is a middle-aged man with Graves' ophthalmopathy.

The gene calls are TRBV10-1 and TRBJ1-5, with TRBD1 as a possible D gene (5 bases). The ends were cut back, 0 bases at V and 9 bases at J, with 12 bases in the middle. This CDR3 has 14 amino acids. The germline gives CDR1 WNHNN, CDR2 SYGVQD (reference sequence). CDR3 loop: CASSESGTLGPQHF. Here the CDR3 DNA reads TGCGCCAGCAGTGAGTCCGGGACCTTGGGGCCCCAGCATTTT.

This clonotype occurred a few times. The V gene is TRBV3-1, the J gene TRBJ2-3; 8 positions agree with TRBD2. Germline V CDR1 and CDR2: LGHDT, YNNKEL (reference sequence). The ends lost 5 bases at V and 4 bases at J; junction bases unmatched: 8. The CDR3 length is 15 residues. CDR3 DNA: TGTGCCAGCAGCTGGCAAGCGGGAGAGGCAGATACGCAGTATTTT. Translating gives CASSWQAGEADTQYF.

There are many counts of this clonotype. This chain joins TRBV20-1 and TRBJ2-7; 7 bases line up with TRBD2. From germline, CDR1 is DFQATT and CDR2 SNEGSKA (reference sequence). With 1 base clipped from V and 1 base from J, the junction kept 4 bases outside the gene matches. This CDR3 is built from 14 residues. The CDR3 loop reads CSARASSGSYEQYF. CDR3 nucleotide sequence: TGCAGTGCTAGAGCGTCTAGCGGTTCCTACGAGCAGTACTTC.

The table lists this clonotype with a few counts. CDR3 loop: CASSFSPTGGTPTDTQYF. CDR3 nucleotides: TGTGCCAGCAGTTTCTCCCCGACTGGGGGGACCCCCACAGATACGCAGTATTTT. V gene TRBV6-2 or TRBV6-3 combines with J gene TRBJ2-3; TRBD2 is a possible D gene (6 bases). V shed 4 bases and J shed 2 bases, with 22 bases lying between them. The CDR3 extends over 18 amino acids. Germline V CDR1 and CDR2: MNHEY, SVGEGT.

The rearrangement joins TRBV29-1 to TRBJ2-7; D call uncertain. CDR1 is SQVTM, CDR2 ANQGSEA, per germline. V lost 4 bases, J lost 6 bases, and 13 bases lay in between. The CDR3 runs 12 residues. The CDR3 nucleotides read TGCAGCGTTGCCCCCTCGAACCGCGAGCAGTACTTC. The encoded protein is CSVAPSNREQYF.

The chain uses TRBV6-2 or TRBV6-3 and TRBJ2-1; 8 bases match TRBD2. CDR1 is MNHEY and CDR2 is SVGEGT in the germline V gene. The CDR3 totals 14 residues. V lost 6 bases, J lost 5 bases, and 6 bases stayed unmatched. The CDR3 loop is CASSRAGANNEQFF. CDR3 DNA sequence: TGTGCCAGCAGCAGAGCGGGGGCAAACAATGAGCAGTTCTTC.

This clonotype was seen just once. The CDR3 sequence is CASSEASGRPPNEQYF. CDR3 nucleotides: TGTGCCAGCAGTGAGGCTAGCGGGAGGCCACCCAATGAGCAGTACTTC. V usage is TRBV25-1 and J usage is TRBJ2-1, with 11 bases that match TRBD2. The J call is doubtful: the DNA matches TRBJ2-7 better. Germline lookup yields CDR1 MGHDK and CDR2 SYGVNS. This CDR3 is built from 16 residues.